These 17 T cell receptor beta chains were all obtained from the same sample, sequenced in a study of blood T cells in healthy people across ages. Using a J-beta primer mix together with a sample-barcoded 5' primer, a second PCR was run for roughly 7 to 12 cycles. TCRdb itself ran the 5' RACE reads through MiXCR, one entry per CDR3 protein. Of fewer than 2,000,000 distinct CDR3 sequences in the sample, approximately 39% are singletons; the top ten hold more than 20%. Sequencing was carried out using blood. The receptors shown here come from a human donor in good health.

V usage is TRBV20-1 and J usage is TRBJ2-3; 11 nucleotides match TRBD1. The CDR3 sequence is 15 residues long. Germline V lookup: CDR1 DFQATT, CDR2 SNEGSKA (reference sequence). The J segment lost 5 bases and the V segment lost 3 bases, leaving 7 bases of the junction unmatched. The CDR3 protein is CSASWTGGSGDTQYF. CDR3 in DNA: TGCAGTGCTAGTTGGACAGGGGGCTCGGGAGATACGCAGTATTTT.

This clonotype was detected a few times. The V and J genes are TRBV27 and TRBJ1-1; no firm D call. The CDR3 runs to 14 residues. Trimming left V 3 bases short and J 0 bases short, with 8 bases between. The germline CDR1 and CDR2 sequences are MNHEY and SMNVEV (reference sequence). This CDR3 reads CASSFRYMNTEAFF. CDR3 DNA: TGTGCCAGCAGTTTCCGGTACATGAACACTGAAGCTTTCTTT.

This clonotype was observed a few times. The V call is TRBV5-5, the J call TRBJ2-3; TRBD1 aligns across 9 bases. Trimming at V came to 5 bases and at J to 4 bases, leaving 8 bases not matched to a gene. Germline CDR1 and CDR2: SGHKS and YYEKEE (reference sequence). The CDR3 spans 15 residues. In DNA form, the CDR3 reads TGTGCCAGCAGTTTCGGACAGGGGACCTCAGATACGCAGTATTTT. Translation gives CASSFGQGTSDTQYF.

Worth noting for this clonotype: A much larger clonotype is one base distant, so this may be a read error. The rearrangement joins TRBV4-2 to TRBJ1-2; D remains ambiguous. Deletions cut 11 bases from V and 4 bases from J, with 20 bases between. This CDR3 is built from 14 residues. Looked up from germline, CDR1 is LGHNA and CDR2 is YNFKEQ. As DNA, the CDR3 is TGTGCCGGCACCCCTCCTGGGGATACCTATGGCTACACCTTC. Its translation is CAGTPPGDTYGYTF.

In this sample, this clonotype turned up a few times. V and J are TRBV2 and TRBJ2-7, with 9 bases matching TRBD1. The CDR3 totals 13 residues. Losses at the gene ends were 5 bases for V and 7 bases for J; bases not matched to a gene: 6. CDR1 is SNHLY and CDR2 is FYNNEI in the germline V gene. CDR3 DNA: TGTGCCAGCAGTTATACAGGGGGCCAGGAGCAGTACTTC. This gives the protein CASSYTGGQEQYF.

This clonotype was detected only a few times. The CDR3 sequence is CASSLDRGLDTEAFF. The CDR3 nucleotides read TGCGCCAGCAGCTTAGACAGGGGGCTCGACACTGAAGCTTTCTTT. The rearrangement links TRBV5-1 to TRBJ1-1; 10 nucleotides match TRBD1. Unmatched junction bases numbered 4, after V lost 2 bases and J lost 3 bases. The length of the CDR3 is 15 residues. The germline V gene encodes CDR1 SGHRS and CDR2 YFSETQ.

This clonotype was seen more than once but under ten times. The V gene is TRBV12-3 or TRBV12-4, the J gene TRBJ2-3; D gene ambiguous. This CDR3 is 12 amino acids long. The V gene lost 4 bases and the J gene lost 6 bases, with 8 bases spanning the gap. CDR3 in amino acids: CASSSSVDTQYF. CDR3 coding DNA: TGTGCCAGCAGTTCCTCAGTGGATACGCAGTATTTT.

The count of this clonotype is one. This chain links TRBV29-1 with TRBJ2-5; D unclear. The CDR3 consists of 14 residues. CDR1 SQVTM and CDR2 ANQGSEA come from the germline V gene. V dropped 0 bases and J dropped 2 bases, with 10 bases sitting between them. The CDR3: CSVEDEGPQETQYF. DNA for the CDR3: TGCAGCGTTGAAGATGAAGGACCTCAAGAGACCCAGTACTTC.

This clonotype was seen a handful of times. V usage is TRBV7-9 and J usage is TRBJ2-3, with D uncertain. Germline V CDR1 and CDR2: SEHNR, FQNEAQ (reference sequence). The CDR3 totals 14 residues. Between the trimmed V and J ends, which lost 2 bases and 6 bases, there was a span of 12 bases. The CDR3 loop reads CASSLTLDGDTQYF. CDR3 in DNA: TGTGCCAGCAGCTTAACCCTCGATGGGGATACGCAGTATTTT.

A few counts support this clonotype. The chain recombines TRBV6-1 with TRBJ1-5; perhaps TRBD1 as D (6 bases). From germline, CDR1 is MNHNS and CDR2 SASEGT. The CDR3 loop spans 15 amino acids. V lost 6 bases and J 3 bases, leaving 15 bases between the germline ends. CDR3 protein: CASRVDRRNNQPQHF. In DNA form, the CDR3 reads TGTGCCAGCAGGGTAGACAGGCGGAACAATCAGCCCCAGCATTTT.

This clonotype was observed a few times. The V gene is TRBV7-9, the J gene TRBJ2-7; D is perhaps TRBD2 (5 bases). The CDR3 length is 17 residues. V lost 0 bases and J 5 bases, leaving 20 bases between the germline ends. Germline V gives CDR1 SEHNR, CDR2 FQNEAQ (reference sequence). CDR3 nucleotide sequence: TGTGCCAGCAGCTTAGCTGGGGAGTACCCCGACGGGGACGAGCAGTACTTC. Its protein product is CASSLAGEYPDGDEQYF. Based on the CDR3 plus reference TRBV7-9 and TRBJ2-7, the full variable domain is DTGVSQNPRHKITKRGQNVTFRCDPISEHNRLYWYRQTLGQGPEFLTYFQNEAQLEKSRLLSDRFSAERPKGSFSTLEIQRTEQGDSAMYLCASSLAGEYPDGDEQYFGPGTRLTVT.

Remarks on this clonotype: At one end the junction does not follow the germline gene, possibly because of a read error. CDR3 DNA: TGTGCCAGCAGCCAAGAGGGGGACTATAATTCACCCCTCTACTTT. Its protein is CASSQEGDYNSPLYF. The chain links TRBV4-2 to TRBJ1-6, with a possible D match to TRBD1 (5 bases). The CDR3 totals 15 residues. Germline V CDR1 and CDR2: LGHNA, YNFKEQ.

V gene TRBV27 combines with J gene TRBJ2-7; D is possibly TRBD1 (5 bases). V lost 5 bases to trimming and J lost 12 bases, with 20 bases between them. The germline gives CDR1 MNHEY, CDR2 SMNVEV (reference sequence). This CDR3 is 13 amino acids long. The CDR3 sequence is CASSSLRQISVYF. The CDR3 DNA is TGTGCCAGCAGTAGCCTGAGACAGATCTCCGTGTACTTC.

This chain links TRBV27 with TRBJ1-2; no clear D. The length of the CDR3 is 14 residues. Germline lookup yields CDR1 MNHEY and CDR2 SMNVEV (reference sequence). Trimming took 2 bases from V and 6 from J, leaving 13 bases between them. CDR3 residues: CASSLSVSCHGYTF. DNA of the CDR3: TGTGCCAGCAGTTTAAGCGTAAGCTGCCATGGCTACACCTTC.

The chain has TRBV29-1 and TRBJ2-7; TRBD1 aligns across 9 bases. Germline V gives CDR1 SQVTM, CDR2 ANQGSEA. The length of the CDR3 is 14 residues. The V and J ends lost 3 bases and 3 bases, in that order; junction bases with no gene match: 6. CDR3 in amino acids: CSVDWGQGDYEQYF. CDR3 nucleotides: TGCAGCGTTGATTGGGGACAGGGTGACTACGAGCAGTACTTC.

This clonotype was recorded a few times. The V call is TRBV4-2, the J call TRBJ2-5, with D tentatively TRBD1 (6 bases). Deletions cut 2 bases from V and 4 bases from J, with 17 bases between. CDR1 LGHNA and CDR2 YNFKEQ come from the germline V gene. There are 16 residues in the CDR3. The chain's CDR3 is CASSQRASTGSETQYF. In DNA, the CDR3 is TGTGCCAGCAGCCAAAGAGCTTCGACAGGATCAGAGACCCAGTACTTC.

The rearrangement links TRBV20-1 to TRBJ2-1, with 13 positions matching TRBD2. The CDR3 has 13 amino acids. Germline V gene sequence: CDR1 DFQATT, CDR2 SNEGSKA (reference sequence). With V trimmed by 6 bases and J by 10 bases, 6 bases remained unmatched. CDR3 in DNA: TGCAGTGCCCCGACTAGCGGGGGGCACGAGCAGTTCTTC. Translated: CSAPTSGGHEQFF.